The entry that follows covers one T cell receptor beta chain sequence. The data belong to a study of cytomegalovirus exposure and HLA in healthy donors. A multiplex PCR was run with 60 Vbeta primers and 13 Jbeta primers. Clones were sequenced by immunoSEQ multiplex PCR, and TCRdb holds only the in-frame ones, with some missing. Of about 130,000 clones listed, under 90% are singletons. CDR3 length: 16 residues. Germline-derived CDR1 and CDR2 are LNHDA and SQIVND (reference sequence). Trimming stripped 3 bases from V and 2 bases from J, with 16 bases between. Material for sequencing was PBMCs. This clonotype originated in a woman in her 40s in good health and CMV-seropositive. The rearrangement uses TRBV19 and TRBJ2-5; possible D gene TRBD1, 7 bases. The CDR3 DNA reads TGTGCCAGTAGTATTGGGGCGGGACAGCTTCAAGAGACCCAGTACTTC. This translates into CASSIGAGQLQETQYF.